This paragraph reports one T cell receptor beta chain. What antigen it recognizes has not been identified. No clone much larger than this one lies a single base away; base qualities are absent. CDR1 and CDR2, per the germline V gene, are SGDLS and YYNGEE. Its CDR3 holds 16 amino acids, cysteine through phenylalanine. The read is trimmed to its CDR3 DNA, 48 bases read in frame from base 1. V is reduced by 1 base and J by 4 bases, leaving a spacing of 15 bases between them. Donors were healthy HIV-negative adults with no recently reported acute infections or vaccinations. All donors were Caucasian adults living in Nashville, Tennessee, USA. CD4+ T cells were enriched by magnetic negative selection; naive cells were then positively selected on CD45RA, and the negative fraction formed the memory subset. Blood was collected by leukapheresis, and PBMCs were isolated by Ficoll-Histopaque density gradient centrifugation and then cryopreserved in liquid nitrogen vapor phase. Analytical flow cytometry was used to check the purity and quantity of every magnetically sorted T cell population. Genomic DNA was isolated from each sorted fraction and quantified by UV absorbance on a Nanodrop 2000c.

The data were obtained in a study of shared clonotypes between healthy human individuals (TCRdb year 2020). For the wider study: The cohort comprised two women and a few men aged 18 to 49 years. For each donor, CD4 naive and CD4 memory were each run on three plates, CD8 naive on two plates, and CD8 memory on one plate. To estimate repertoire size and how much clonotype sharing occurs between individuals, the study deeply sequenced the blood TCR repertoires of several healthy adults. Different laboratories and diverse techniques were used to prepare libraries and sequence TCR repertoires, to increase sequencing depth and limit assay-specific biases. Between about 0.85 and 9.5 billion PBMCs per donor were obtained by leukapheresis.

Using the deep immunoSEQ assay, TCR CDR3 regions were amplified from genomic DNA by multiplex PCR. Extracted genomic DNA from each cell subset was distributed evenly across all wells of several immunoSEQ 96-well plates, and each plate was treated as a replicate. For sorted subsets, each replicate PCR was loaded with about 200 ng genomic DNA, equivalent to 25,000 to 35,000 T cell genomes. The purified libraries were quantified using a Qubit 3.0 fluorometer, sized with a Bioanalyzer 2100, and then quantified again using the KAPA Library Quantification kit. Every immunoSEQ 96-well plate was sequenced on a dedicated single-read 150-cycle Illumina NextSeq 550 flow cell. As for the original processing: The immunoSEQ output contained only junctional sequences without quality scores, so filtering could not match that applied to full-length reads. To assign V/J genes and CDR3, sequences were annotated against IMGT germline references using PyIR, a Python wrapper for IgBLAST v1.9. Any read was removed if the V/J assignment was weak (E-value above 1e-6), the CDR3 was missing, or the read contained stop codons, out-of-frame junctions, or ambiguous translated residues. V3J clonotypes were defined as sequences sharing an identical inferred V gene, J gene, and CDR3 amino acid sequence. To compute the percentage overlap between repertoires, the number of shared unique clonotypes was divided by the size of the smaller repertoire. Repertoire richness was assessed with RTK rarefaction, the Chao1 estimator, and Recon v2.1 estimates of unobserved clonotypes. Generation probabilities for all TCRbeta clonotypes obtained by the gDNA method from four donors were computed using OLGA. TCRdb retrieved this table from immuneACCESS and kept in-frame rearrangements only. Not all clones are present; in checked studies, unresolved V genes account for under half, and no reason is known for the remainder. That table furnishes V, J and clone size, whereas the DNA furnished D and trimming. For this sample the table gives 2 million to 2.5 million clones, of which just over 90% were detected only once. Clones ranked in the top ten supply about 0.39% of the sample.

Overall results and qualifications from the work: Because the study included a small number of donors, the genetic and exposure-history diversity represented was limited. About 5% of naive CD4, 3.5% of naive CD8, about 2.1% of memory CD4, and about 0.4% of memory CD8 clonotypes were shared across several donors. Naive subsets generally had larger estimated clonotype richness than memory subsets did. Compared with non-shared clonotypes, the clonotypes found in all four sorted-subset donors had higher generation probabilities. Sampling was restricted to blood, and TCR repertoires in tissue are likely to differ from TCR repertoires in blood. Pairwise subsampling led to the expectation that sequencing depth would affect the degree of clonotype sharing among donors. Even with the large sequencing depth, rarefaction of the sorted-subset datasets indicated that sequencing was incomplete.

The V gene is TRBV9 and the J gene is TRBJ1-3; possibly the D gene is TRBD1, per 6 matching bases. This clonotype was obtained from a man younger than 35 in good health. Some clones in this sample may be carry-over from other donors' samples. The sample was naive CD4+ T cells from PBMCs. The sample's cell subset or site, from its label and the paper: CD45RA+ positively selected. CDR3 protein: CASSVNGGFEGNTIYF. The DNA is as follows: TGTGCCAGCAGCGTAAACGGGGGCTTCGAGGGAAACACCATATATTTT.